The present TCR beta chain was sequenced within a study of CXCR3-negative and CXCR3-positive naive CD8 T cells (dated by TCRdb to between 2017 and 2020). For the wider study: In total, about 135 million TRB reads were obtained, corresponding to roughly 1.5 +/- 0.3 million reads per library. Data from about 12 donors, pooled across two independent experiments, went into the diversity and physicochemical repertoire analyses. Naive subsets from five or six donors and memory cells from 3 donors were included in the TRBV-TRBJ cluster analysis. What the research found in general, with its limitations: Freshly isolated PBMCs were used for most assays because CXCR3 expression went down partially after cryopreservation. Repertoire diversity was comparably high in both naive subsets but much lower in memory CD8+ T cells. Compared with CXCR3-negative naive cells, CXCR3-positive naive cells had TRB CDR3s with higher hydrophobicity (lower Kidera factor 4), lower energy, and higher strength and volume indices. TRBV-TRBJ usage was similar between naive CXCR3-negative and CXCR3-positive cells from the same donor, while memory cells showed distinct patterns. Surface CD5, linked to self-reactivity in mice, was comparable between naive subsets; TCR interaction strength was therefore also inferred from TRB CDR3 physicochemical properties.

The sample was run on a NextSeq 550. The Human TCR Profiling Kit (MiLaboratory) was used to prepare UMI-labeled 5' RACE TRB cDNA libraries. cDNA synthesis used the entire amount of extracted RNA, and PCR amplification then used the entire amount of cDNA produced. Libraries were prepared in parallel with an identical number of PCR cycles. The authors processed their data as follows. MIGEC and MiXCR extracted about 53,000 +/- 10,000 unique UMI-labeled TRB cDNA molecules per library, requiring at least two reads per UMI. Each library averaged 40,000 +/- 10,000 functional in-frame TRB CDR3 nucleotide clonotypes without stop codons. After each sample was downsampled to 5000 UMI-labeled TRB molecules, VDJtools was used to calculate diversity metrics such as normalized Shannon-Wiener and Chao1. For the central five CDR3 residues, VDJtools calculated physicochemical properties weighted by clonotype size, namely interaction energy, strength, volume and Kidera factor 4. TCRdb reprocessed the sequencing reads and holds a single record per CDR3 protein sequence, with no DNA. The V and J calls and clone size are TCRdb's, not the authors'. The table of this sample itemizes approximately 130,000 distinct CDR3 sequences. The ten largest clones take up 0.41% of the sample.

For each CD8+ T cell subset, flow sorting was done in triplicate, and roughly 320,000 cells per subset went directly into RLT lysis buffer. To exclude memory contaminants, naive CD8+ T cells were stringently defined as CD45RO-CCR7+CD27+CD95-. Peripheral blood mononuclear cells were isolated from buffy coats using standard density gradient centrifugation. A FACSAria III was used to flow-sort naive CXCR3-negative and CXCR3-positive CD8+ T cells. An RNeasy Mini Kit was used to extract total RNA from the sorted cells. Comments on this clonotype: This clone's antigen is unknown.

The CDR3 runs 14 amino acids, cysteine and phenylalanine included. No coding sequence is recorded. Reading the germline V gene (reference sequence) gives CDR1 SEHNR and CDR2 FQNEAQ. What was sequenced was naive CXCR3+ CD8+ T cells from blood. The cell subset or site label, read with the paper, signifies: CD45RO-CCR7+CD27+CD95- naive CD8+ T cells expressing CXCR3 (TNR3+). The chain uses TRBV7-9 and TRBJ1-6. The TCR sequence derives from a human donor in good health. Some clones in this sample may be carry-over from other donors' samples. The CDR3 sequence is CASSFTLPYSPLHF.